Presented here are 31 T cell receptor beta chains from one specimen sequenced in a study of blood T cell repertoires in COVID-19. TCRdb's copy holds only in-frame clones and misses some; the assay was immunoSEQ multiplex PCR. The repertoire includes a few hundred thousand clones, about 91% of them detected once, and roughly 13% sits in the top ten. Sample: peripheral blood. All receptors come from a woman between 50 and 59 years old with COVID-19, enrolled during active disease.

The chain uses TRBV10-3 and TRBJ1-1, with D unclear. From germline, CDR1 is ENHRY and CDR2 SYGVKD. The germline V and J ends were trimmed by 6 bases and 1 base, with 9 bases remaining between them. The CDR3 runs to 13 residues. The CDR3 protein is CAIRREGNTEAFF. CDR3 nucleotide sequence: TGTGCCATCAGACGGGAGGGGAACACTGAAGCTTTCTTT.

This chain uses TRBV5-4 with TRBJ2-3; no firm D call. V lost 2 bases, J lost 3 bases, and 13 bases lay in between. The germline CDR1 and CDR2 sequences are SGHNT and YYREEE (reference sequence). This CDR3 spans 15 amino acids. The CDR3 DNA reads TGTGCCAGCAGCTTTCCGGGTCAGAGGACAGATACGCAGTATTTT. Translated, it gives CASSFPGQRTDTQYF.

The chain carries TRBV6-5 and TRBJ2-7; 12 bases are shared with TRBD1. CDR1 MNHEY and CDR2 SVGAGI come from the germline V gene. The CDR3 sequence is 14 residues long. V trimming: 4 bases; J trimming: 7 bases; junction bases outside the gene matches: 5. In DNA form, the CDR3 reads TGTGCCAGCAGTTCCCGGGACAGGGGGCTAGAGCAGTACTTC. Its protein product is CASSSRDRGLEQYF.

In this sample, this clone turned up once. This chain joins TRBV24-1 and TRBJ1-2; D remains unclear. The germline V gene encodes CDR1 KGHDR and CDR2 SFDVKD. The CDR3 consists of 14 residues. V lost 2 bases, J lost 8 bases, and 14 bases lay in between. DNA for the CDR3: TGTGCCACCAGTGATTCGCGGGAGTCACGGGGCTACACCTTC. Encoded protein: CATSDSRESRGYTF.

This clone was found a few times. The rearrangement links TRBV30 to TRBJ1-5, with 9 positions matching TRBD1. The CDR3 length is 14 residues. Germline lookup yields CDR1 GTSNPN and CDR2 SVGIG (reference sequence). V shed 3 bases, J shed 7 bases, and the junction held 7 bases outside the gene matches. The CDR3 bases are TGTGCCTGGAGCTACAGGGGGCGAGGACAGCCCCAGCATTTT. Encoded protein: CAWSYRGRGQPQHF.

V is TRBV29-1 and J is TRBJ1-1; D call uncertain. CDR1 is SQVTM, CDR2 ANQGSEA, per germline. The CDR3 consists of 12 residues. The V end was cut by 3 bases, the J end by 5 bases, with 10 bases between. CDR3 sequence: CSVDSQATEAFF. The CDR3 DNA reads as TGCAGCGTTGATTCGCAGGCAACTGAAGCTTTCTTT.

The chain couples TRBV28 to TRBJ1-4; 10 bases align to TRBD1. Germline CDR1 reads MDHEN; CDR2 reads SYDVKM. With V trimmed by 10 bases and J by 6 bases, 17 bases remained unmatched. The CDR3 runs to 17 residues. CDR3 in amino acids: CATQRARDRGMDEKLFF. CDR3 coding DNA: TGTGCCACCCAGAGGGCCCGGGACAGGGGTATGGATGAAAAACTGTTTTTT.

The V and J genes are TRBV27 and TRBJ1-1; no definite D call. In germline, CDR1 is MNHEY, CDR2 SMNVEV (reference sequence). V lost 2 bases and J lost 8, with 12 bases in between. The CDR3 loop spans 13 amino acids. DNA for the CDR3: TGTGCCAGCAGTTTACATTCGGTTTCAGAAGCTTTCTTT. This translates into CASSLHSVSEAFF.

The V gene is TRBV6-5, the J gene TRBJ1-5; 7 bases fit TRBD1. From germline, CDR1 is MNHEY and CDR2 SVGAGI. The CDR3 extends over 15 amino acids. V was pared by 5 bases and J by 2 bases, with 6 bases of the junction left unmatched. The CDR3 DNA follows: TGTGCCAGCAGTCCAGACAGGGAGGGCAATCAGCCCCAGCATTTT. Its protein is CASSPDREGNQPQHF.

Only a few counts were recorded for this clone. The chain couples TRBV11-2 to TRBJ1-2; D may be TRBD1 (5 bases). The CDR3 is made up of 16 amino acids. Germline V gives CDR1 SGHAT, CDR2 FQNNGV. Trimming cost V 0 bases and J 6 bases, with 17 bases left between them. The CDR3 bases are TGTGCCAGCAGCTTAGATCTGGCGACAGCTCTCGATGGCTACACCTTC. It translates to CASSLDLATALDGYTF.

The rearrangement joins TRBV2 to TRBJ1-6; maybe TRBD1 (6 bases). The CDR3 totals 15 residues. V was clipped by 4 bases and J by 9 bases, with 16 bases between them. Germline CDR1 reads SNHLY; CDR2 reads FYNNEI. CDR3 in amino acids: CASSAAGGRISPLHF. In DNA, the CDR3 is TGTGCCAGCAGTGCCGCGGGGGGGCGGATTTCACCCCTCCACTTT.

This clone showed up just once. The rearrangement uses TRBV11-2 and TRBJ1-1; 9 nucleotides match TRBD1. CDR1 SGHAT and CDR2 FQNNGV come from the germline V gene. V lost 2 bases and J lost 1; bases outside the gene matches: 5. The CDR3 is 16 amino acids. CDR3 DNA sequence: TGTGCCAGCAGCTTAAGGGGACAGGGTGGGAACACTGAAGCTTTCTTT. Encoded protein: CASSLRGQGGNTEAFF.

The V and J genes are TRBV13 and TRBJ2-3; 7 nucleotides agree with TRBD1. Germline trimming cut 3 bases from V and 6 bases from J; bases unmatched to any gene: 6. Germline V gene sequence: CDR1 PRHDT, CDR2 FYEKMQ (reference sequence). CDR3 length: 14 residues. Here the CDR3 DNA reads TGTGCCAGCAGCTTCAGCACAGGGGCTGATACGCAGTATTTT. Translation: CASSFSTGADTQYF.

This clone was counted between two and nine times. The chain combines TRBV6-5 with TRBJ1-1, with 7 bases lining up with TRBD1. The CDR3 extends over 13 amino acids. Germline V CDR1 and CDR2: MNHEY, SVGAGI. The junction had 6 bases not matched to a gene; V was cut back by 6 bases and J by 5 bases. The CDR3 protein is CASRYPGGTEAFF. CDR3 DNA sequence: TGTGCCAGCAGGTACCCAGGGGGGACTGAAGCTTTCTTT.

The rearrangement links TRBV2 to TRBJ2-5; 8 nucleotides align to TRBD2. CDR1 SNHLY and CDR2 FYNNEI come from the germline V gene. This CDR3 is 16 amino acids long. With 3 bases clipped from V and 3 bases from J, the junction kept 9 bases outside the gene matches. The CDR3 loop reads CASSDQRRGVEETQYF. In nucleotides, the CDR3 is TGTGCCAGCAGTGACCAGAGGCGGGGGGTTGAAGAGACCCAGTACTTC.

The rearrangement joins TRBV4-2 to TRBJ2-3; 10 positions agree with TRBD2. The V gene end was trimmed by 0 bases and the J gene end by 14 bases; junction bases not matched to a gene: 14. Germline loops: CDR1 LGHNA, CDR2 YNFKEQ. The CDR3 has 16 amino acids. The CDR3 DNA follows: TGTGCCAGCAGCCAAGACTCGGGCAGCGGGGGGGAAAGAGGGTATTTT. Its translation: CASSQDSGSGGERGYF.

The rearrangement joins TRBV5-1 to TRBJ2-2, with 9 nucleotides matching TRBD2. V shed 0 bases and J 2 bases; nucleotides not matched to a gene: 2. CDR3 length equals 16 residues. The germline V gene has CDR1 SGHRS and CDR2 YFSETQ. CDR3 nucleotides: TGCGCCAGCAGCTTGGCCGGGACTAGCAACACCGGGGAGCTGTTTTTT. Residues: CASSLAGTSNTGELFF.

CDR3 coding DNA: TGCGCCAGCAGCCTGGGACCGGGACAGGGTGGCACTGAAGCTTTCTTT. It yields the protein CASSLGPGQGGTEAFF. V usage is TRBV5-1 and J usage is TRBJ1-1; 9 nucleotides agree with TRBD1. Germline loops: CDR1 SGHRS, CDR2 YFSETQ. The CDR3 has 16 amino acids. With V trimmed by 4 bases and J by 4 bases, 11 bases remained unmatched.

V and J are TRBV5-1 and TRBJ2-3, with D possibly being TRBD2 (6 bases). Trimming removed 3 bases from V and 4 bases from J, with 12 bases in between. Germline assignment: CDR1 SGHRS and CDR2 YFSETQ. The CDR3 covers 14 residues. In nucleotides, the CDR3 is TGCGCCAGCAGCTGGGGCTGGGGGGCAGATACGCAGTATTTT. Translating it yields CASSWGWGADTQYF.

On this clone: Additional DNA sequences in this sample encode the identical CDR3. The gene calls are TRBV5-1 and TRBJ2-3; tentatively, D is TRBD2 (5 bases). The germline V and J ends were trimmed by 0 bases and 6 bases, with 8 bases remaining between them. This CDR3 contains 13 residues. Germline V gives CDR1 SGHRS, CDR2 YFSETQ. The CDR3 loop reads CASSLAGEDTQYF. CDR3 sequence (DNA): TGCGCCAGCAGCTTGGCCGGGGAGGATACGCAGTATTTT.

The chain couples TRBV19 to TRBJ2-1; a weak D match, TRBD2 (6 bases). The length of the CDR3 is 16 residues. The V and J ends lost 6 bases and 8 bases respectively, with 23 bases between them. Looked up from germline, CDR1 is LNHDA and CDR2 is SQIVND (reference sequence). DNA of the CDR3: TGTGCCAGTAGCCCAGTTTTGGTGCGGGGAAGGGATGAGCAGTTCTTC. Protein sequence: CASSPVLVRGRDEQFF.

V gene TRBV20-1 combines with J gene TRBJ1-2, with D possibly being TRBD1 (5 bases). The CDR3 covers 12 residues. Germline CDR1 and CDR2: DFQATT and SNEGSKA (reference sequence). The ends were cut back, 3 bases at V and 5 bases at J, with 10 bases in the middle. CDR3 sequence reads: CSASWQGYGYTF. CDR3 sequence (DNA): TGCAGTGCTAGTTGGCAGGGTTATGGCTACACCTTC.

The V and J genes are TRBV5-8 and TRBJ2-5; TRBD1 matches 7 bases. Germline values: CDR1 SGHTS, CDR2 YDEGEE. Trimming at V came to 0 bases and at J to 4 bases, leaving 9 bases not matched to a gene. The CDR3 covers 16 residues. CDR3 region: CASSLGQGNVGETQYF. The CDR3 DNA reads TGTGCCAGCAGCTTGGGACAGGGAAATGTCGGAGAGACCCAGTACTTC.

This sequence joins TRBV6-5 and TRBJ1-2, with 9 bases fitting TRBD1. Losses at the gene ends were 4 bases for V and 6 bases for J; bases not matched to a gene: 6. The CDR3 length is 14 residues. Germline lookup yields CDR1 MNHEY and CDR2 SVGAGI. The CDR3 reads CASSSGTGRNGYTF. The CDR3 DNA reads TGTGCCAGCAGTTCCGGGACAGGGAGGAATGGCTACACCTTC.

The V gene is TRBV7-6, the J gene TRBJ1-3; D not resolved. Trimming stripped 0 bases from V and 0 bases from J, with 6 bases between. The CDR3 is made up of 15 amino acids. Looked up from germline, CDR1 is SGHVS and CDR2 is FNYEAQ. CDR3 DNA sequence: TGTGCCAGCAGCTTAGCGGCAGGCTCTGGAAACACCATATATTTT. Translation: CASSLAAGSGNTIYF. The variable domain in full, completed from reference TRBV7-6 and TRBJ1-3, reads GAGVSQSPRYKVTKRGQDVALRCDPISGHVSLYWYRQALGQGPEFLTYFNYEAQQDKSGLPNDRFSAERPEGSISTLTIQRTEQRDSAMYRCASSLAAGSGNTIYFGEGSWLTVV.

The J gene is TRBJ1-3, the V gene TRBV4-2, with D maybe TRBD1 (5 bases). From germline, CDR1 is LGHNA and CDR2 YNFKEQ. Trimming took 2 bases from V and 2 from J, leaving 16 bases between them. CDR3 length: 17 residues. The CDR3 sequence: CASSQPSGGVPGNTIYF. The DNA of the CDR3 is TGTGCCAGCAGCCAACCTTCGGGGGGGGTTCCTGGAAACACCATATATTTT.

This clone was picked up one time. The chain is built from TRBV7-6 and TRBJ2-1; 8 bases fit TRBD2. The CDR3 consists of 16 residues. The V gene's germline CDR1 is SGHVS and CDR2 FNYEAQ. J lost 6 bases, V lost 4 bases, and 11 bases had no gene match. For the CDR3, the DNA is TGTGCCAGCAGCTCTACTGGGACTAGTATTCCCAATGAGCAGTTCTTC. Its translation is CASSSTGTSIPNEQFF.

In DNA, the CDR3 is TGTGCCAGCAGTGAAGCGGCGACAGGGGGTCGACAGCCCCAGCATTTT. Protein product: CASSEAATGGRQPQHF. The chain is built from TRBV6-1 and TRBJ1-5; 9 bases align to TRBD1. Germline CDR1 is MNHNS and CDR2 is SASEGT. V dropped 0 bases and J dropped 7; count of bases not matched to a gene: 7. The CDR3 is 16 residues long.

CDR3: CASGLVHTWQYF. CDR3 coding DNA: TGTGCTAGTGGTTTGGTACATACCTGGCAGTATTTT. V gene TRBV12-5 combines with J gene TRBJ2-3; no definite D call. The CDR3 has 12 residues. V was pared by 0 bases and J by 11 bases, with 9 bases between. The germline CDR1 and CDR2 sequences are LGHNT and FRNRAP.

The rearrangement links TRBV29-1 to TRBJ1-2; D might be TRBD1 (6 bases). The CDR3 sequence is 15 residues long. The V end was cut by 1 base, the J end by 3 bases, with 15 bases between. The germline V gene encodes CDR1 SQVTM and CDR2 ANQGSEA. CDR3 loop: CSVEGGRGSDYGYTF. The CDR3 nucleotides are TGCAGCGTTGAAGGCGGAAGGGGGTCCGACTATGGCTACACCTTC. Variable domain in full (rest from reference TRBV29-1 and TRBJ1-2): SAVISQKPSRDICQRGTSLTIQCQVDSQVTMMFWYRQQPGQSLTLIATANQGSEATYESGFVIDKFPISRPNLTFSTLTVSNMSPEDSSIYLCSVEGGRGSDYGYTFGSGTRLTVV.

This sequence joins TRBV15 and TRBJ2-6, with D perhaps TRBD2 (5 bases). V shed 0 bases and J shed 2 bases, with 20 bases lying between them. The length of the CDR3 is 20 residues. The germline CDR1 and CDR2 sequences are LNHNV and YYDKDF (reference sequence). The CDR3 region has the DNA TGTGCCACCAGCAGAGATCCCTACTCCAGAGAGGGAGCTGGGGCCAACGTCCTGACTTTC. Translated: CATSRDPYSREGAGANVLTF.